Shown below are 15 T cell receptor beta chains from a single sample sequenced in a study of T cells in Graves' hyperthyroidism and ophthalmopathy. Amplified regions were TCR beta CDR3 sequences from RNA transcripts. Using the HTBI primer set, a first-round RT-PCR was run on the TCR CDR3. TCRdb re-derived calls from the multiplex PCR reads in MiXCR, one entry per CDR3 protein. The sample lists 600,000 to 850,000 distinct CDR3 sequences; roughly a sixth were seen once. The specimen was blood. These TCRs come from a woman in her fifties or sixties with Graves' hyperthyroidism that later progressed to Graves' ophthalmopathy.

Turning to this clonotype: A read error may explain this, as a much larger clone is one base away. This sequence joins TRBV6-2 or TRBV6-3 and TRBJ2-3, with D perhaps TRBD1 (7 bases). The CDR3 extends over 15 amino acids. Germline loops: CDR1 MNHEY, CDR2 SVGEGT. CDR3 residues: CASGYDREATDTQYF. In nucleotides, the CDR3 is TGTGCCAGCGGTTACGACAGGGAGGCAACAGATACGCAGTATTTT.

This clonotype was seen only a few times. The rearrangement joins TRBV12-3 or TRBV12-4 to TRBJ2-3, with a possible D match to TRBD2 (5 bases). The CDR3 extends over 15 amino acids. V dropped 3 bases and J dropped 2 bases, with 12 bases sitting between them. CDR3 residues: CASSFFAGLTDTQYF. The CDR3 nucleotides are TGTGCCAGCAGTTTTTTTGCGGGTCTCACAGATACGCAGTATTTT.

The sample holds a few counts of this clonotype. The chain recombines TRBV20-1 with TRBJ2-3; 10 bases map to TRBD1. The germline CDR1 and CDR2 sequences are DFQATT and SNEGSKA (reference sequence). The V gene end was trimmed by 6 bases and the J gene end by 6 bases; junction bases not matched to a gene: 6. This CDR3 is 13 amino acids long. Here the CDR3 reads CSATGQGRDTQYF. The CDR3 DNA reads as TGCAGTGCGACGGGACAGGGGCGGGATACGCAGTATTTT.

Details on this clonotype: A much bigger clone sits one base away, suggesting this may be a read error. In DNA form, the CDR3 reads TGTGCCTGGAGGCTCACTCCGGGGGCTTACAATGGGCAGTTCTTC. Residues: CAWRLTPGAYNGQFF. The V and J genes are TRBV30 and TRBJ2-1, with D perhaps given as TRBD1 or TRBD2 (6 bases each). Germline CDR1 GTSNPN, CDR2 SVGIG (reference sequence). CDR3 length: 15 amino acids.

This clonotype was picked up many times. The V and J genes are TRBV18 and TRBJ1-1; 8 positions agree with TRBD1. Germline values: CDR1 KGHSH, CDR2 LQKENI. The CDR3 is 16 amino acids. The trim removed 2 bases at V and 3 bases at J, leaving 8 bases unmatched. The CDR3 here is CASSPSWGQAYTEAFF. In DNA form, the CDR3 reads TGTGCCAGCTCACCAAGCTGGGGACAGGCCTACACTGAAGCTTTCTTT. Variable domain in full (rest from reference TRBV18 and TRBJ1-1): NAGVMQNPRHLVRRRGQEARLRCSPMKGHSHVYWYRQLPEEGLKFMVYLQKENIIDESGMPKERFSAEFPKEGPSILRIQQVVRGDSAAYFCASSPSWGQAYTEAFFGQGTRLTVV.

The sample holds many counts of this clonotype. Here the CDR3 DNA reads TGTGCCAGCACTCAGGGGCTTAATCAGCCCCAGCATTTT. Translation: CASTQGLNQPQHF. The V and J genes are TRBV18 and TRBJ1-5; tentatively, D is TRBD1 (6 bases). Germline V lookup: CDR1 KGHSH, CDR2 LQKENI. Trimming cost V 8 bases and J 4 bases, with 12 bases left between them. The CDR3 covers 13 residues. Variable domain in full (rest from reference TRBV18 and TRBJ1-5): NAGVMQNPRHLVRRRGQEARLRCSPMKGHSHVYWYRQLPEEGLKFMVYLQKENIIDESGMPKERFSAEFPKEGPSILRIQQVVRGDSAAYFCASTQGLNQPQHFGDGTRLSIL.

Note on this clonotype: This may come from a read error, since a much larger clone is one base off. The chain links TRBV12-3 or TRBV12-4 to TRBJ2-3, with TRBD2 matching over 9 bases. Unmatched junction bases numbered 12, after V lost 8 bases and J lost 3 bases. CDR3 size: 16 residues. DNA for the CDR3: TGTGCCAGCGGTGGTGCGGGGGGGGGATCGACAGATACGCAGTATTTT. Protein: CASGGAGGGSTDTQYF.

Many counts were recorded for this clonotype. The chain couples TRBV6-5 to TRBJ2-1, with TRBD2 matching over 7 bases. J was trimmed by 7 bases and V by 0 bases; bases with no gene match: 6. The germline V gene encodes CDR1 MNHEY and CDR2 SVGAGI. There are 15 residues in the CDR3. CDR3 loop: CASSYSGGEPNEQFF. CDR3 coding DNA: TGTGCCAGCAGTTACTCTGGGGGGGAGCCTAATGAGCAGTTCTTC.

This clonotype has just a few counts. The chain links TRBV3-1 to TRBJ2-3, with 10 bases identical to TRBD1. J lost 2 bases, V lost 3 bases, and 8 bases had no gene match. The germline V gene encodes CDR1 LGHDT and CDR2 YNNKEL (reference sequence). This CDR3 contains 17 residues. The CDR3 loop is CASSHRTGTGVTDTQYF. The CDR3 nucleotides are TGTGCCAGCAGCCATAGAACCGGGACAGGGGTCACAGATACGCAGTATTTT.

Concerning this clonotype: A much larger clone lies one base from this, so it may be a read error. The J gene is TRBJ2-5, the V gene TRBV5-6, with D tentatively TRBD2 (7 bases). Germline-derived CDR1 and CDR2 are SGHDT and YYEEEE. This CDR3 has 14 residues. The CDR3 coding sequence is TGTACCAGCAGCTTAACGGGGGGCGCGGAGACCCAGTACTTC. The encoded protein is CTSSLTGGAETQYF.

In its sample, this clonotype was seen many times. V gene TRBV10-3 combines with J gene TRBJ2-7; no definite D call. V lost 0 bases and J lost 3, with 6 bases in between. Per the germline V gene, CDR1 is ENHRY and CDR2 is SYGVKD. The CDR3 contains 13 residues. Written as DNA, the CDR3 is TGTGCCATCAGTGAGTCGGGTTACTACGAGCAGTACTTC. This encodes CAISESGYYEQYF.

The chain recombines TRBV10-1 with TRBJ2-3, with a possible D match to TRBD1 (5 bases). V lost 5 bases, J lost 2 bases, and 11 bases lay in between. Germline V gene lookup returns CDR1 WNHNN and CDR2 SYGVQD (reference sequence). The CDR3 is 14 residues long. CDR3 sequence: CASSRQHFTDTQYF. In nucleotides, the CDR3 is TGCGCCAGCAGTCGACAGCATTTCACAGATACGCAGTATTTT.

This clonotype was seen only a few times. A read error may be the cause here, since a much bigger clone is one base away. The chain links TRBV11-2 to TRBJ2-1, with TRBD2 matching 10 bases. J gave up 6 bases and V 1 base, and 6 bases lay outside the gene matches. CDR1 is SGHAT, CDR2 FQNNGV, per germline. The CDR3 consists of 16 residues. CDR3: CASSLGSGGRINEQFF. The CDR3 DNA reads TGTGCCAGCAGCTTAGGTAGCGGGGGGAGGATCAATGAGCAGTTCTTC. The full variable domain, completed using reference TRBV11-2 and TRBJ2-1, is EAGVAQSPRYKIIEKRQSVAFWCNPISGHATLYWYQQILGQGPKLLIQFQNNGVVDDSQLPKDRFSAERLKGVDSTLKIQPAKLEDSAVYLCASSLGSGGRINEQFFGPGTRLTVL.

The V and J genes are TRBV27 and TRBJ1-1; no clear D gene. The CDR3 is made up of 16 amino acids. V lost 0 bases and J 11 bases, leaving 22 bases between the germline ends. Germline CDR1 is MNHEY and CDR2 is SMNVEV (reference sequence). In nucleotides, the CDR3 is TGTGCCAGCAGTTTATCCCGTCCCCGGGAGGATAGTGGGGCTTTCTTT. The encoded protein is CASSLSRPREDSGAFF.

V and J are TRBV29-1 and TRBJ1-2, with D perhaps matching TRBD1 (6 bases). The ends were cut back, 2 bases at V and 0 bases at J, with 13 bases in the middle. Germline V lookup: CDR1 SQVTM, CDR2 ANQGSEA. The CDR3 contains 15 residues. The CDR3 is CSVELRGHTNYGYTF. The CDR3 coding sequence is TGCAGCGTTGAACTCAGGGGTCATACTAACTATGGCTACACCTTC.